Listed here is a single T cell receptor beta chain. Its antigen is currently not known. No quality values exist for individual bases; no much larger clone is one base distant. The data belong to a study of cytomegalovirus exposure and HLA in healthy donors listed by TCRdb under 2017. Regarding the study in general: According to a later analysis, the approximately 130 validation repertoires were produced on the same platform as the 700 or so repertoires of the first cohort. The study was designed to test whether signatures of past pathogen exposure could be identified by cataloging public T cell receptors. In addition to the first cohort of approximately 650 subjects, a separate validation cohort of around 110 different subjects was used. High-throughput TCR immunosequencing, statistical association of individual TCRs with disease status, and machine learning were combined to predict cytomegalovirus infection status.

Separate from the approximately 700-subject first cohort, the validation cohort of 90 to 150 subjects was the group to which the donors belonged. V ends up 1 base short and J 8 bases short, with an unmatched junction base count of 8. Reading from cysteine to phenylalanine, the CDR3 counts 15 amino acids. The entry retains the CDR3 DNA only, 45 bases that are in frame from base 1. CDR1 and CDR2 are read off the germline V gene as MDHEN and SYDVKM. What the authors observed across the whole study: In the study, 150 to 200 TCR beta chains were listed as associated with cytomegalovirus. In both the original and validation cohorts, the classifier was reported to diagnose cytomegalovirus status with high specificity and sensitivity. The validation cohort had no HLA typing available for a later analysis, so co-occurrence within that cohort was assessed over all 130 or so repertoires. Three of the identified cytomegalovirus-associated TCR beta chains were confirmed in vitro to be specific for cytomegalovirus antigens. Most TCR sequences were seen in very few donors, while some public TCRs were found in many individuals. It was suggested by the authors that the approach could potentially be generalized to other disease states and immunological phenotypes. Of the cluster scores, 94% were above 0 in a later analysis, which found that TCRs clustered in the first cohort also tended to co-occur in the roughly 130 validation repertoires.

The library was obtained by the immunoSEQ multiplex PCR assay. Regarding the original processing steps: To diagnose cytomegalovirus status from the catalog of TCR beta chain sequences, a statistical classification framework was built. This immuneACCESS table, as held by TCRdb, lists in-frame sequences with V and J called but not all clones. Of the missing ones, under half trace to an unresolved V gene in checked studies; the others have no known cause. The DNA was the basis for D and trimming; V, J and clone size are from that table. The sample profile shows approximately 200,000 clones; under 95% of them were found once. The ten largest clones add up to around 1.1% of the sample.

The V and J genes are TRBV28 and TRBJ1-1; TRBD1 matches 9 bases in the middle. What was sequenced was PBMCs. This receptor was obtained from a woman aged 18-29 years in good health and CMV-seronegative. CDR3 region: CASSLLGQGSGEAFF. The DNA reads as follows: TGTGCCAGCAGTTTATTGGGACAGGGATCAGGGGAAGCTTTCTTT.